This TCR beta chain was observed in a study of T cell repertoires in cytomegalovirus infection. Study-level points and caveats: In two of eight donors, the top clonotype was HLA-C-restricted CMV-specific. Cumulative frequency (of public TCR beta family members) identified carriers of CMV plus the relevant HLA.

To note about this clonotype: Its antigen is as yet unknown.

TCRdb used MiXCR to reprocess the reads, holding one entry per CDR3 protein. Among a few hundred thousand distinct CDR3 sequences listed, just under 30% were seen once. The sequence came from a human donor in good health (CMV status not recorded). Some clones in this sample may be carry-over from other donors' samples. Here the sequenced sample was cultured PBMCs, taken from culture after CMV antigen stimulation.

DNA for the CDR3: TGTGCCAGCAGCAACTACAGGACCGGGGAGCTGTTTTTT. It is translated as CASSNYRTGELFF. The chain carries TRBV11-3 and TRBJ2-2; D possibly corresponds to TRBD1 (5 bases). CDR1 and CDR2 from the germline V gene are SGHNT and YENEEA. V was cut by 5 bases and J by 5 bases, with 9 bases left in between. This CDR3 is 13 amino acids long.